The present T cell receptor (beta chain) was sequenced within a study of vaccination and CD4 T cells after COVID-19. Study-level information: The cells were exposed to overlapping spike peptides originating from SARS-CoV-2, HCoV-NL63, HCoV-OC43 and HCoV-229E for stimulation.

The study sequenced cultured CD4+ T cell DNA using the Oncomine TCR Beta short-read assay. Genomic DNA from cultured CD4+ T cells was extracted. TCRdb re-called the PCR reads through MiXCR, storing one row per CDR3 protein. Of roughly 14,000 distinct CDR3 sequences listed, more than 40% are singletons. This clonotype was recorded only once. What it binds is not known. Treatment given: roughly 11-day PBMC culture with coronavirus spike peptide pools or control peptides (ViraFEST assay). Once cultured less than 13 days, CD4+ T cells underwent isolation by negative selection. Trimming removed 4 bases from V and 8 bases from J; junction bases left unmatched: 8. This CDR3 has 15 amino acids. Germline CDR1 and CDR2: GTSNPN and SVGIG (reference sequence).

The rearrangement joins TRBV30 to TRBJ1-6, with 10 bases matching TRBD1. The sequence derives from a human donor who had recovered from COVID-19. Sequences were obtained from CD4+ T cells from blood, cultured in vitro. CDR3 sequence reads: CAWTLLGTGDSPLHF. CDR3 in DNA: TGTGCCTGGACTTTACTTGGGACAGGGGATTCACCCCTCCACTTT. Filled out from reference TRBV30 and TRBJ1-6, the complete variable domain reads SQTIHQWPATLVQPVGSPLSLECTVEGTSNPNLYWYRQAAGRGLQLLFYSVGIGQISSEVPQNLSASRPQDRQFILSSKKLLLSDSGFYLCAWTLLGTGDSPLHFGNGTRLTVT.